What follows describes a single TCR beta chain. These data belong to a study of blood T cell repertoires in COVID-19. The overall study: The United States, Italy and Spain were the sources of the acute and convalescent COVID-19 samples.

The CDR3 length is 15 residues. Germline assignment: CDR1 MNHEY and CDR2 SVGEGT. Trimming left V 6 bases short and J 0 bases short, with 11 bases between. As handled by the study authors: Reference gene primer amplification gave estimated nucleated cell counts. Some clones are missing from TCRdb's copy, which holds only in-frame ones; the method was immunoSEQ multiplex PCR. V, J and clone size were drawn from that table, and D and trimming were deduced from the DNA. The top ten clones hold 0.72% of a sample with over 200,000 clones, more than 85% of them seen once. The sequence derives from a man in his forties or fifties with acute or convalescent COVID-19. The chain uses TRBV6-2 or TRBV6-3 and TRBJ1-4; D is undetermined. Material for sequencing was peripheral blood. The CDR3 sequence is CASSPVGTTNEKLFF. The DNA of the CDR3 is TGTGCCAGCAGCCCAGTGGGCACAACTAATGAAAAACTGTTTTTT.